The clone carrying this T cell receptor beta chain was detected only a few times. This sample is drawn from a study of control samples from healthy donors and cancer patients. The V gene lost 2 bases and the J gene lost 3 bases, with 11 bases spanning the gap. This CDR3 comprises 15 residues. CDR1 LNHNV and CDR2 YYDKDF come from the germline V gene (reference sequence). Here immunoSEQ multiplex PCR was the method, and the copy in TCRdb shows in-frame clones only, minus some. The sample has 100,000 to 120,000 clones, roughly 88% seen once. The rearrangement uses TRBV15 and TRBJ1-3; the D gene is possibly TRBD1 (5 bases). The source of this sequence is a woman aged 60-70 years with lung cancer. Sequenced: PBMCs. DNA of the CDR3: TGTGCCACCAGCAGAAGGGACGCCGGTGGAAACACCATATATTTT. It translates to CATSRRDAGGNTIYF.